The TCR beta chain described here comes from a study of T cells in Graves' hyperthyroidism and ophthalmopathy. Amplification of TCR beta CDR3 regions was performed using RNA transcripts as template. The HTBI set primed first-round TCR CDR3 RT-PCR. TCRdb re-called the multiplex PCR reads with MiXCR, one entry per CDR3 protein. The sample has some 500,000 distinct CDR3 sequences; approximately 25% are singletons. Uncontrolled infection, other autoimmune disease, pregnancy or lactation disqualified patients from enrolment. This CDR3 has 16 amino acids. Trimming took 1 base from V and 0 from J, leaving 13 bases between them. CDR1 and CDR2 (germline): MGHRA, YSYEKL.

The sequenced material came from blood. The receptor was isolated from a woman in her 30s with Graves' ophthalmopathy. The V gene is TRBV4-1, the J gene TRBJ2-7, with unresolved D. The CDR3 reads CASSQVGQVRSYEQYF. The CDR3 DNA reads TGCGCCAGCAGCCAAGTAGGGCAGGTACGCTCCTACGAGCAGTACTTC.